The present T cell receptor beta chain was sequenced within a study of T cell changes during pregnancy in multiple sclerosis. V gave up 0 bases and J gave up 0 bases, with 16 bases separating them. The CDR3 has 18 residues. Germline V gene sequence: CDR1 LGHNA, CDR2 YSLEER. This table comes from immunoSEQ multiplex PCR, and its TCRdb copy is limited to in-frame clones, with some not included. The table shows 60,000 to 85,000 clones, with just under 95% occurring only once. Sequencing used peripheral blood, obtained after pregnancy. The receptor comes from a female donor in good health, enrolled as a control in a pregnancy study. The chain joins TRBV4-3 to TRBJ2-3; D is possibly TRBD2 (5 bases). CDR3 nucleotides: TGCGCCAGCAGCCAAGATACTGAGTACGGAGGAAGCACAGATACGCAGTATTTT. This translates into CASSQDTEYGGSTDTQYF.